The rows below give T cell receptor beta chains drawn from one sample of a study of blood T cell repertoires in COVID-19. Repertoires were generated with immunoSEQ multiplex PCR, while TCRdb's copy carries only in-frame clones and drops some. The sample shows 250,000 or so clones, 80% to 95% of them seen only once. Sequencing input: PBMCs or T cells enriched from blood (not recorded which). These receptors came from a man aged 40-49 years who had been exposed to COVID-19. CDR3s include the opening cysteine and the closing phenylalanine or tryptophan. D genes are given only for firm matches. Clone size appears in some rows only: once, few, many, or a class for an expanded clone.

v_gene	d_gene	j_gene	abundance	CDR3nt	CDR3aa
TRBV13	TRBD1	TRBJ1-5	.	TGTGCCAGCAGCTTGCAGGGGGGCCAGCCCCAGCATTTT	CASSLQGGQPQHF
TRBV11-1	.	TRBJ2-1	.	TGTGCCAGCAGCCCCCCGGGAGCCCCCCACAATGAGCAGTTCTTC	CASSPPGAPHNEQFF
TRBV5-1	TRBD2	TRBJ2-2	.	TGCGCCAGCAGACCGGGACTAGCGGGAGGGCCTGACACCGGGGAGCTGTTTTTT	CASRPGLAGGPDTGELFF
TRBV19	.	TRBJ2-7	.	TGTGCCAGTGCAACAAATAACGAGCAGTACTTC	CASATNNEQYF
TRBV3-1/TRBV3-2	.	TRBJ2-7	.	TGTGCCAGCAGCTATCAGGGGGGCGAGCAGTACTTC	CASSYQGGEQYF
TRBV6-2/TRBV6-3	.	TRBJ2-7	.	TGTGCCAGCAGTCACAACCGGGTCTACTCCTACGAGCAGTACTTC	CASSHNRVYSYEQYF
TRBV5-5	TRBD1	TRBJ1-2	.	TGTGCCAGCAGCTTGGATGGAGGGGGCGCGGACTATGGCTACACCTTC	CASSLDGGGADYGYTF
TRBV5-4	TRBD2	TRBJ2-5	.	TGTGCCAGCAGCCGCGGCAGCGGGAGTTGGTGGACCCAGTACTTC	CASSRGSGSWWTQYF
TRBV5-5	.	TRBJ2-7	.	TGTGCCAGCAGCTTGGATCTCCTTTCCTACGAGCAGTACTTC	CASSLDLLSYEQYF
TRBV27	.	TRBJ1-1	.	TGTGCCAGCAGTCCCTTTCATGTCCAGTGGGTGGGGCGGGGGACTGAAGCTTTCTTT	CASSPFHVQWVGRGTEAFF
TRBV5-1	TRBD1	TRBJ1-6	.	TGCGCCAGCAGCTTGGCCACAGGGGGTCGTAATTCACCCCTCCACTTT	CASSLATGGRNSPLHF
TRBV29-1	.	TRBJ2-7	.	TGCAGCGTTGAGGCCAGTCCCTACGAGCAGTACTTC	CSVEASPYEQYF
TRBV28	TRBD2	TRBJ2-5	.	TGTGCCAGCTTCCCTAGGACTAGCGGACAAGAGACCCAGTACTTC	CASFPRTSGQETQYF
TRBV11-2	.	TRBJ2-6	.	TGTGCCAGCAGCCAGGCCAGGTGGACTGGGGCCAACGTCCTGACTTTC	CASSQARWTGANVLTF
TRBV30	.	TRBJ1-3	.	TGTGCCTGGAGCCTTTACTCTGGAAACACCATATATTTT	CAWSLYSGNTIYF
TRBV24-1	.	TRBJ2-1	.	TGTGCCACCAGTGATTTGCCGGGGGAGGCGAGGGGCAATGAGCAGTTCTTC	CATSDLPGEARGNEQFF
TRBV28	TRBD1	TRBJ1-2	once	TGTGCCAGCAGTTTACTGGCGACAGGGCGATATGGCTACACCTTC	CASSLLATGRYGYTF